Reported below is one T cell receptor (beta chain). The antigen this receptor binds is unknown. The input lacks base qualities; no much larger clone sits a single base away. TCR beta CDR3 regions were amplified from RNA transcripts for repertoire sequencing. HTBI primers and the Qiagen OneStep RT-PCR kit were used in a first-round RT-PCR, which was followed by a second-round multiplex PCR, size selection and purification. The libraries underwent paired-end sequencing with 100 bp reads on an Illumina HiSeq2000. Concerning the study's data processing: SOAPnuke was used to process the reads, throwing out any read that had adapters, had uncalled bases, had a mean Phred below 15, or lacked an exact constant-primer or identifier match. High-quality paired reads were merged with COPE v1.2.5. Unique nucleotide sequences were defined as clonotypes and aligned to IMGT TRB V, D and J references using MiTCR v1.1. The analysis was limited to V-J combinations with a frequency above 0.0001, which together covered 99.2% of the repertoires. For each V-J combination, a TCR clonal expansion and chaos score was defined as F50 clonal expansion divided by the chaos observed in the TCRdist matrix. Welch's t-statistics and random forest were used to reduce the features to about a dozen V-J combinations, which were then used as input to a naive Bayes classifier. The Morisita-Horn index was used to measure how similar the thyroid and blood repertoires were. TCRdb reprocessing: public reads trimmed at Q25 with fastp, clones called with MiXCR, in-frame beta chains kept. One record per CDR3 amino acid sequence lists the most common genes and DNA. These V and J calls originate from TCRdb's pipeline instead of the authors' own analysis. The sample table contains about 740,000 distinct CDR3 sequences; only one count was recorded for 40% of them. The leading ten clones occupy approximately 43% of the sample.

Ophthalmopathy patients were characterized by moderately to severely active disease, a Clinical Activity Score of at least 3, a NOSPECS grade of at least 4, and a disease duration under 3 months. Patients with other autoimmune diseases, uncontrolled infections, pregnancy or lactation were excluded. Diagnosis relied on clinical symptoms, serum thyroxine, TRAb, thyroid ultrasound and orbital computed tomography. PBMCs were isolated from 10 ml of fresh peripheral blood by Ficoll-Paque density gradient centrifugation. Trizol reagent was used to extract the total RNA, and its quality was then checked on an Agilent 2100 Bioanalyzer. The sample originates from a study of Graves' ophthalmopathy and Graves' hyperthyroidism listed by TCRdb under 2018. Study-level background: Peripheral blood was collected at initial diagnosis, before any treatment. To explore V-J signatures distinguishing ophthalmopathy from hyperthyroidism, a discovery set of roughly 98 patients (43 ophthalmopathy, 55 to 60 stable hyperthyroidism) was enrolled. Once sampling was done, hyperthyroidism patients were given methimazole at a starting dose of 30 mg daily, while ophthalmopathy patients were given high-dose intravenous methylprednisolone. In total, some 130 blood samples were TCR-sequenced: 40 to 45 ophthalmopathy, some 75 hyperthyroidism and 17 hyperthyroidism-to-ophthalmopathy patients. The study used TCR beta repertoire signatures to distinguish Graves' ophthalmopathy from Graves' hyperthyroidism and to predict progression to ophthalmopathy. In roughly 6 hyperthyroidism patients, the T-cell repertoires found in thyroid tissue were compared with those found in blood. An independent validation cohort was composed of about 20 hyperthyroidism patients and around 16 patients who later progressed from hyperthyroidism to ophthalmopathy.

There are 17 amino acids in the CDR3, from cysteine to phenylalanine inclusive. Only CDR3 DNA remains: 51 bases, in frame from the first base. According to the germline V gene, CDR1 reads SNHLY and CDR2 reads FYNNEI. The germline ends are 22 bases apart after V is trimmed by 8 bases and J by 0 bases. The research as a whole found: Most expanded thyroid clonotypes with a frequency above 0.001 also appeared in blood, which suggests that blood repertoires may reflect the immune response in the thyroid. The 13-signature model separated ophthalmopathy from stable hyperthyroidism with roughly 88% sensitivity and approximately 83% specificity in cross-validation, and 80%/75% in the test set. Sample size was not predetermined statistically, and investigators were not blinded to group allocation. In validation, the model predicted ophthalmopathy progression with less than 71% sensitivity and roughly 72% specificity; 12 predicted patients were CT-confirmed with GO in a median of around 6.5 months.

The chain uses TRBV2 and TRBJ1-2; matching of 5 bases hints at TRBD1 as the D gene. Sequences were obtained from peripheral blood. This TCR came from an adult man with Graves' ophthalmopathy. The DNA is as follows: TGTGCCAGCCGGACAAGAACTGGGACCGAGACTAACTATGGCTACACCTTC. Its protein is CASRTRTGTETNYGYTF. The entire variable domain, with the stretches around the CDR3 drawn from the reference TRBV2 and TRBJ1-2 proteins, is EPEVTQTPSHQVTQMGQEVILRCVPISNHLYFYWYRQILGQKVEFLVSFYNNEISEKSEIFDDQFSVERPDGSNFTLKIRSTKLEDSAMYFCASRTRTGTETNYGYTFGSGTRLTVV.